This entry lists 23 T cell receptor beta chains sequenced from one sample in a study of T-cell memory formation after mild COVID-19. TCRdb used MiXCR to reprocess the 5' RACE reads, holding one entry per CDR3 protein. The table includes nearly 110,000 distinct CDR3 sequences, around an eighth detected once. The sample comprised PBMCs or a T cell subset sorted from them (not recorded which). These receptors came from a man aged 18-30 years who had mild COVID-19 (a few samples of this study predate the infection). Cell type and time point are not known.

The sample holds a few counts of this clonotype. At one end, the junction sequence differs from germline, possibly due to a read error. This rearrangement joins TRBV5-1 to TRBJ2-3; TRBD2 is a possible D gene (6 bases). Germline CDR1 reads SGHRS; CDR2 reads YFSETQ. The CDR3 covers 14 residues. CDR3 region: CASSFRGSTGTQYF. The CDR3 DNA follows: TGCGCCAGCAGCTTTCGGGGGAGCACAGGTACGCAGTATTTT.

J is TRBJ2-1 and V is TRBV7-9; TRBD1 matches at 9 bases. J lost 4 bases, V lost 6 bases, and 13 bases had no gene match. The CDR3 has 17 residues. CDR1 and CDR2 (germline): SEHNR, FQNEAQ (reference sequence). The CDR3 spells CASSRTGGGLSYNEQFF. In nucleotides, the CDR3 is TGTGCCAGCAGTCGCACAGGGGGCGGACTATCATACAATGAGCAGTTCTTC.

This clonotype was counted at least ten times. CDR3 sequence reads: CASTPAGETQYF. CDR3 in DNA: TGTGCCAGCACTCCAGCGGGAGAGACCCAGTACTTC. This chain links TRBV12-3 or TRBV12-4 with TRBJ2-5; the D gene is possibly TRBD2 (6 bases). V was trimmed by 7 bases and J by 4 bases, leaving 10 bases between them. This CDR3 is built from 12 residues.

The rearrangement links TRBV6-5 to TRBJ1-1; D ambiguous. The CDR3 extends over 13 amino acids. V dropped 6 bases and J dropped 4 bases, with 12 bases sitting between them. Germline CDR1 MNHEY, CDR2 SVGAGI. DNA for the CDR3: TGTGCCAGCAGCCCCTGGCAAGGCACTGAAGCTTTCTTT. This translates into CASSPWQGTEAFF.

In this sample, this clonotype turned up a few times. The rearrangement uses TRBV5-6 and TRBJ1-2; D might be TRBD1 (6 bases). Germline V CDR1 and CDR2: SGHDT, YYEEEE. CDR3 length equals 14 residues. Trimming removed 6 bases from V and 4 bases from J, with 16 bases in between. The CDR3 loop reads CASKHGGQSYGYTF. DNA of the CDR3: TGTGCCAGCAAACATGGAGGACAGAGCTATGGCTACACCTTC.

The CDR3 DNA is TGTGCCAGCAGCTCAACGGCGGGGAACTCGGATCAGCCCCAGCATTTT. It translates to CASSSTAGNSDQPQHF. The chain carries TRBV7-9 and TRBJ1-5; unclear D gene. The CDR3 is 16 residues long. The germline V gene has CDR1 SEHNR and CDR2 FQNEAQ (reference sequence). The germline V and J ends were trimmed by 4 bases and 5 bases, with 18 bases remaining between them.

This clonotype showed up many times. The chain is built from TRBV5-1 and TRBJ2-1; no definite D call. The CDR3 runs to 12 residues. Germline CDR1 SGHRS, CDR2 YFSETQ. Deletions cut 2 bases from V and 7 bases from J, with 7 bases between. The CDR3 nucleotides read TGCGCCAGCAGCTTCCACGGGAATGAGCAGTTCTTC. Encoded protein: CASSFHGNEQFF.

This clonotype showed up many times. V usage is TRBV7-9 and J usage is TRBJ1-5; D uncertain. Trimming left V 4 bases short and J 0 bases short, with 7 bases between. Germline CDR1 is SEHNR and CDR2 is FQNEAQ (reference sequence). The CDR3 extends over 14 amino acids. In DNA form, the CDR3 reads TGTGCCAGCAGCTACGGTGATAGCAATCAGCCCCAGCATTTT. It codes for CASSYGDSNQPQHF.

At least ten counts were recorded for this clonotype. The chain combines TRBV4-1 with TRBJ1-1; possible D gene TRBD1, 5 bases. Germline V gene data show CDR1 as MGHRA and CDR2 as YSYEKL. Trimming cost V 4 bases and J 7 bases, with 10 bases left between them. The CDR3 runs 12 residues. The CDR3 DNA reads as TGCGCCAGCAGCCCCAATAGGGGTGAAGCTTTCTTT. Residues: CASSPNRGEAFF.

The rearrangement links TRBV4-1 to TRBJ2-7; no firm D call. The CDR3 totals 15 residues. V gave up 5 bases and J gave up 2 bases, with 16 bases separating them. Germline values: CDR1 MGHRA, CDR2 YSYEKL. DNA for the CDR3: TGCGCCAGCAGCTCTCCGGCGGTAGGGCCCTACGAGCAGTACTTC. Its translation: CASSSPAVGPYEQYF.

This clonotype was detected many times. The CDR3 DNA reads TGTGCCAGCAGTCCTAGCGGGGGGGCCGGTGATGAGCAGTTCTTC. The encoded protein is CASSPSGGAGDEQFF. J is TRBJ2-1 and V is TRBV6-5; 12 nucleotides agree with TRBD2. The germline V gene encodes CDR1 MNHEY and CDR2 SVGAGI. V was clipped by 5 bases and J by 8 bases; unmatched bases: 7. The CDR3 sequence is 15 residues long.

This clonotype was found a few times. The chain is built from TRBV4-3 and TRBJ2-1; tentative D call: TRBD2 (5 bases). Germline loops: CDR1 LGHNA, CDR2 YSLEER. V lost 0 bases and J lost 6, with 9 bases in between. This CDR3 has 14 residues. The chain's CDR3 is CASSQDSSPNEQFF. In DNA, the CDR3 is TGCGCCAGCAGCCAAGATTCTAGCCCCAATGAGCAGTTCTTC.

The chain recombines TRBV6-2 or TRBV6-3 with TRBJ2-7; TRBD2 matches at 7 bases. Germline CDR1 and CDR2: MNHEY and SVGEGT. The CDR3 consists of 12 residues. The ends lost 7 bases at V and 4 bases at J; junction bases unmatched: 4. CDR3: CASTTGGYEQYF. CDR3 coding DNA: TGTGCCAGCACCACCGGGGGGTACGAGCAGTACTTC.

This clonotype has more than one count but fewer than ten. The CDR3 DNA follows: TGTGCCAGCAGTTCCTTACAGGGGGCTGTTTGGTCCCAGCATTTT. It codes for CASSSLQGAVWSQHF. J is TRBJ1-5 and V is TRBV6-5; 9 bases map to TRBD1. V gave up 4 bases and J gave up 11 bases; unmatched junction bases: 12. CDR3 length: 15 amino acids. Germline lookup yields CDR1 MNHEY and CDR2 SVGAGI.

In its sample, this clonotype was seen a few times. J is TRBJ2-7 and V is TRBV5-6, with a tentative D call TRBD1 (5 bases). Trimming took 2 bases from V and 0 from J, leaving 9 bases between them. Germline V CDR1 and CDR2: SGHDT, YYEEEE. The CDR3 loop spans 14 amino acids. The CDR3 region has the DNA TGTGCCAGCAGCTTTGCAGGGAACTCCTACGAGCAGTACTTC. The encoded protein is CASSFAGNSYEQYF.

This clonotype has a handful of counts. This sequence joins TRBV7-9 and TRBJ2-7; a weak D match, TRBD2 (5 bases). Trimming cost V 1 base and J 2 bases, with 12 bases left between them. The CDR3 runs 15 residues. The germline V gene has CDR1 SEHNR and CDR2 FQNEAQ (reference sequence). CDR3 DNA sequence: TGTGCCAGCAGCTTAGGAGGGCGGAATCCCTACGAGCAGTACTTC. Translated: CASSLGGRNPYEQYF. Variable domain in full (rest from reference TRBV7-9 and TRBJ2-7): DTGVSQNPRHKITKRGQNVTFRCDPISEHNRLYWYRQTLGQGPEFLTYFQNEAQLEKSRLLSDRFSAERPKGSFSTLEIQRTEQGDSAMYLCASSLGGRNPYEQYFGPGTRLTVT.

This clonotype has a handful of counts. CDR3: CASSQEIAGDEQFF. The CDR3 DNA sequence: TGCGCCAGCAGCCAAGAGATCGCCGGAGATGAGCAGTTCTTC. V gene TRBV4-1 combines with J gene TRBJ2-1; D is unclear. This CDR3 has 14 amino acids. V was trimmed by 0 bases and J by 8 bases, leaving 11 bases between them. The germline V gene has CDR1 MGHRA and CDR2 YSYEKL.

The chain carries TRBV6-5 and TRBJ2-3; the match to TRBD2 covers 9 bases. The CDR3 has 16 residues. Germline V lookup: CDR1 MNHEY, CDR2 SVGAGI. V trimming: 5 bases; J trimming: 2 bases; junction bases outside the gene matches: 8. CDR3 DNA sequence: TGTGCCAGCAGTAGCGGGGGGCCAACATACACAGATACGCAGTATTTT. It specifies CASSSGGPTYTDTQYF.

The CDR3 region is CASSPIDRDQPQHF. The CDR3 DNA reads as TGTGCCAGCAGTCCGATTGACAGAGATCAGCCCCAGCATTTT. V is TRBV12-3 or TRBV12-4 and J is TRBJ1-5, with D maybe TRBD1 (5 bases). The CDR3 extends over 14 amino acids. The V end was cut by 5 bases, the J end by 5 bases, with 13 bases between.

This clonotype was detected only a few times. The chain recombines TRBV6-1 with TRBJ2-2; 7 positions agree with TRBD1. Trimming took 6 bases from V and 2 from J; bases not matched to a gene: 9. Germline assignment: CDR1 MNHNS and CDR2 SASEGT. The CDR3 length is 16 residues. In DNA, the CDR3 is TGTGCCAGCAGAACCTCGACAGGGTTTAACACCGGGGAGCTGTTTTTT. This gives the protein CASRTSTGFNTGELFF.

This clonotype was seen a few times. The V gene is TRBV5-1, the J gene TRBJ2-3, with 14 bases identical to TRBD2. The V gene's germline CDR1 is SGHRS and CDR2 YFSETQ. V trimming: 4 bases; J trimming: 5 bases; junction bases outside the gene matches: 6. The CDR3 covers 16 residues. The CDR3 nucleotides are TGCGCCAGCAGCCGGGGACTAGCGGGGGCGGTAGATACGCAGTATTTT. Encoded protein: CASSRGLAGAVDTQYF. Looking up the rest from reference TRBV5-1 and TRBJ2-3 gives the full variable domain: KAGVTQTPRYLIKTRGQQVTLSCSPISGHRSVSWYQQTPGQGLQFLFEYFSETQRNKGNFPGRFSGRQFSNSRSEMNVSTLELGDSALYLCASSRGLAGAVDTQYFGPGTRLTVL.

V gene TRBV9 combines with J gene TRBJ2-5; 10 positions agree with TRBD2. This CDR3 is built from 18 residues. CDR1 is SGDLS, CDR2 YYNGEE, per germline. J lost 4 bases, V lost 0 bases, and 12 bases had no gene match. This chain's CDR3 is CASSVGLAGALFSETQYF. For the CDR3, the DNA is TGTGCCAGCAGCGTAGGGCTAGCGGGGGCCCTCTTTTCAGAGACCCAGTACTTC. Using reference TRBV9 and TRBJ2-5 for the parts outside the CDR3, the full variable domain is DSGVTQTPKHLITATGQRVTLRCSPRSGDLSVYWYQQSLDQGLQFLIQYYNGEERAKGNILERFSAQQFPDLHSELNLSSLELGDSALYFCASSVGLAGALFSETQYFGPGTRLLVL.

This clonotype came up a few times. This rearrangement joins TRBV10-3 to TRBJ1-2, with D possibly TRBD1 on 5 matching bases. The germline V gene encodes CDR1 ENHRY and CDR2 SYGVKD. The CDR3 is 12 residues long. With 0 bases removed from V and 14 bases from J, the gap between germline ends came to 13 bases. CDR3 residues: CAISESTRVETF. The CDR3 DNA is TGTGCCATCAGTGAGTCGACCAGGGTGGAGACCTTC.